The source of this T cell receptor beta chain is a study of blood T cell repertoires in COVID-19. For the study at large: COVID-19 samples collected from the United States, Italy and Spain covered acute and convalescent phases. Sources were T cells, B-cell-depleted T cells, or PBMCs; the material itself was cDNA or gDNA.

Germline V gene lookup returns CDR1 SGHDN and CDR2 FVKESK. The CDR3 consists of 14 residues. Trimming stripped 0 bases from V and 4 bases from J, with 7 bases between. Profiling relied on immunoSEQ multiplex PCR, and the TCRdb table lists in-frame clones only, not all of them. The table records some 140,000 clones, 84% of them present only once. Material for sequencing was peripheral blood. V is TRBV14 and J is TRBJ2-1; D is undetermined. This receptor was taken from a human donor in a cohort sampled during active COVID-19. CDR3 loop: CASSQDILYNEQFF. The CDR3 DNA sequence: TGTGCCAGCAGCCAAGATATATTGTACAATGAGCAGTTCTTC.